This T cell receptor (beta chain) was recovered during a study of blood T cell repertoires in COVID-19. Overall study: PBMCs, B-cell-depleted T cells, or T cells provided the cDNA or gDNA that made up the material.

As originally analysed: Amplification with reference gene primers provided the estimates of nucleated cell counts. Libraries were prepared by immunoSEQ multiplex PCR; TCRdb keeps only in-frame clonotypes and omits some of them. That table gives V, J and clone size, and the DNA gave D and trimming. The table records approximately 400,000 clones, approximately 77% of them present only once. J was trimmed by 6 bases and V by 5 bases; bases with no gene match: 7. The CDR3 loop spans 15 amino acids. The germline CDR1 and CDR2 sequences are MDHEN and SYDVKM. Input material: peripheral blood. This rearrangement joins TRBV28 to TRBJ1-6; 7 bases agree with TRBD1. This clonotype was obtained from a human donor with acute or convalescent COVID-19. The donor label of this sample is uncertain. In DNA, the CDR3 is TGTGCCAGCAGTCCGAGACAGGGACTTAATTCACCCCTCCACTTT. Its translation is CASSPRQGLNSPLHF.